This T cell receptor (beta chain) comes out of a study of blood T cells in healthy people across ages. Broader study findings: Long-lived donors had more naive CD4+ cells and higher diversity than aged donors.

Every sample had a minimum of 6 million PBMCs isolated. To note about this clonotype: What it binds is not known.

A second PCR, run for roughly 7 to 11 cycles, used a sample-barcoded 5' primer plus a J-beta primer mix. With 12 random nucleotides, a template-switch adaptor tagged each individual cDNA molecule. Via MiXCR, TCRdb re-called the 5' RACE reads, giving one row per CDR3 protein. The table lists about 1.1 million distinct CDR3 sequences, roughly two fifths of them singletons. Germline loops: CDR1 GTSNPN, CDR2 SVGIG (reference sequence). This CDR3 has 13 residues. V shed 2 bases and J 9 bases; nucleotides not matched to a gene: 2. V is TRBV30 and J is TRBJ2-1, with TRBD2 identical over 12 bases. The sample taken for sequencing was blood. This clonotype was obtained from a man younger than 30 in good health. For the CDR3, the DNA is TGTGCCTGGAGTTCACTAGCGGGGGGTGAGCAGTTCTTC. It specifies CAWSSLAGGEQFF.